Listed here is a single T cell receptor (beta chain). Its target antigen remains unknown. No much larger clone is present one base from it, and per-base qualities are unavailable. The CDR1 and CDR2 encoded by the germline V gene (reference sequence) are SGHKS and YYEKEE. V and J lose 4 bases and 0 bases, and a span of 10 bases separates them. The CDR3, from cysteine to phenylalanine, totals 15 residues. Of the read, only the CDR3 DNA is kept; its 45 bases are in frame from base 1. The sample comes from a study of T cell responses to AZD1222 COVID-19 vaccine (dated by TCRdb to the early 2020s). With respect to the entire study: A total of approximately 230 trial participants underwent TCR sequencing, of whom around 200 received two doses of AZD1222 and 26 received two doses of the MenACWY control vaccine. Trial participants were enrolled by age into subgroups of 18-55, 56-69 and 70-plus years, and about 150, 27 and 61 TCR-sequenced participants, respectively, were included in these subgroups. Paper-wide results and their limitations: Because no samples from the day 14 peak response were available, repertoires could be characterized only after the peak T cell response. Conclusions about previously exposed vaccinees are limited, since just 6 or 7 AZD1222 recipients were seropositive for SARS-CoV-2 at baseline. The 56-69-year group was small, and its depth increase did not reach significance, likely because of low power. A significant rise in spike-specific TCR breadth and depth was observed after two AZD1222 doses relative to day 0 and relative to MenACWY recipients. Most participants were white British and females outnumbered males, and the authors suggested that clonal diversity may have been underestimated. Nearly half of unique spike-specific TCRs reportedly recognized epitopes outside regions mutated in the B.1.351 and B.1.1.7 variants. CD4 TCRs associated with the vaccine covered the entire spike protein, and the dominant responses were in regions 160-218 and 743-854.

The meaning of the sample's time point label: about 28 days (+/-7) after the second vaccine dose. AZD1222 recipients with second doses at about 4 weeks or about 12 weeks were pooled, because spike-specific TCR depth and breadth did not differ between schedules. Vaccinee samples came from UK trials COV001 and COV002, including a single-blind randomized controlled phase 2/3 trial of AZD1222 (ChAdOx1 nCoV-19) in healthy adults. For TCRbeta chain sequencing, PBMC samples were collected from trial participants at day 0 and at day 28 after the second dose. The CDR3 regions of human TCRbeta chains were analyzed by immunosequencing. Turning to the authors' computational methods: TCRs in the repertoires were matched against a reference library of SARS-CoV-2-specific TCRs that had been generated with the MIRA antigen-specificity platform. Breadth meant the fraction of unique TCRs that were SARS-CoV-2-associated, whereas depth meant the fraction of total T cells that were SARS-CoV-2-associated. Using the MIRA data, each spike-specific TCR was mapped to the spike region that the TCR reacts to and placed in a CD4 or CD8 class. Log10-transformed breadth and depth values were compared by one-way ANOVA with Sidak's multiple comparisons tests. The table was pulled from immuneACCESS by TCRdb, which kept in-frame rearrangements only. Such tables lose some clones; where checked, under half of the loss comes from unresolved V genes, and the rest has no known cause. V, J and clone size derive from that table, while D and trimming were established from the DNA sequence. In this sample the table shows 80,000 to 100,000 clones, more than 80% of which occur a single time. The ten largest clones represent roughly 2.4% of the sample.

The chain links TRBV5-5 with TRBJ2-2; the D segment might be TRBD1 or TRBD2, since each matches 5 bases. The origin of this receptor is an adult who received the AZD1222 COVID-19 vaccine. Sequencing was performed on peripheral blood, taken 28 days after the second AZD1222 dose. The nucleotide sequence is given as TGTGCCAGCAGCCAGGGACCAACGAACACCGGGGAGCTGTTTTTT. Its protein reads: CASSQGPTNTGELFF. Full variable domain (CDR3 extended with the reference TRBV5-5 and TRBJ2-2 proteins): DAGVTQSPTHLIKTRGQQVTLRCSPISGHKSVSWYQQVLGQGPQFIFQYYEKEERGRGNFPDRFSARQFPNYSSELNVNALLLGDSALYLCASSQGPTNTGELFFGEGSRLTVL.